Following are 2 T cell receptor beta chains from one sample sequenced in a study of shared clonotypes between healthy human individuals. Generated by immunoSEQ multiplex PCR, the TCRdb table keeps only in-frame clones and is missing some. The data contain roughly 2.5 million clones, roughly nine tenths of them seen just once; the ten biggest clones take up about 0.13%. Sequencing was carried out using naive CD4+ T cells sorted from blood. Described subset: CD45RA+ positively selected. The receptor set was obtained from a man aged 18 to 29 in good health.

This chain links TRBV10-1 with TRBJ2-5; D gene uncertain. The ends were cut back, 8 bases at V and 3 bases at J, with 7 bases in the middle. Germline CDR1 WNHNN, CDR2 SYGVQD (reference sequence). This CDR3 is built from 11 residues. The CDR3: CASGSEETQYF. CDR3 nucleotides: TGCGCCAGCGGCTCCGAAGAGACCCAGTACTTC.

The chain links TRBV28 to TRBJ1-4; 8 bases line up with TRBD1. J lost 6 bases, V lost 6 bases, and 6 bases had no gene match. Per germline, CDR1 MDHEN and CDR2 SYDVKM. This CDR3 is built from 14 residues. Here the CDR3 reads CASRTQGVDEKLFF. CDR3 DNA: TGTGCCAGCAGGACACAGGGGGTCGATGAAAAACTGTTTTTT.